This T cell receptor (beta chain) was retrieved from a study of blood T cells in healthy people across ages. Each donor gave around 9.6 milliliters of peripheral blood. PCR was performed a second time for 7 to 11 cycles using a sample-barcoded 5' primer and a J-beta primer mix. Each of the cDNA molecules was tagged by a template-switch adaptor with 12 random nucleotides. A single record per CDR3 protein comes from TCRdb applying MiXCR to the 5' RACE reads. The sample has approximately 2,000,000 distinct CDR3 sequences, 35% to 50% seen once. From germline, CDR1 is SEHNR and CDR2 FQNEAQ (reference sequence). This CDR3 is built from 16 residues. With 6 bases clipped from V and 0 bases from J, the junction kept 11 bases outside the gene matches.

This receptor was identified in a human donor in good health. The rearrangement uses TRBV7-9 and TRBJ2-7, with TRBD1 matching over 7 bases. Sequenced input: blood. The CDR3 region has the DNA TGTGCCAGCAGACCGAGATCCCGGGACAGCTCCTACGAGCAGTACTTC. Translating gives CASRPRSRDSSYEQYF. Using reference TRBV7-9 and TRBJ2-7 for the parts outside the CDR3, the full variable domain is DTGVSQNPRHKITKRGQNVTFRCDPISEHNRLYWYRQTLGQGPEFLTYFQNEAQLEKSRLLSDRFSAERPKGSFSTLEIQRTEQGDSAMYLCASRPRSRDSSYEQYFGPGTRLTVT.